This passage covers 13 T cell receptor beta chains from one sample sequenced in a study of T cells in Graves' hyperthyroidism and ophthalmopathy. Authors of the study amplified TCR beta CDR3 regions from RNA transcripts. First-round RT-PCR with HTBI primers amplified the TCR CDR3 region. TCRdb used MiXCR to reprocess the multiplex PCR reads, holding one entry per CDR3 protein. This table has hundreds of thousands of distinct CDR3 sequences, around 21% appearing once. Sequenced: blood. These receptors came from a man aged 25 to 40 with Graves' ophthalmopathy.

This clonotype was picked up a small number of times. V usage is TRBV4-1 and J usage is TRBJ1-2; TRBD1 aligns across 12 bases. The CDR3 contains 15 residues. Germline V gene lookup returns CDR1 MGHRA and CDR2 YSYEKL. J was trimmed by 7 bases and V by 3 bases; bases with no gene match: 6. The CDR3 nucleotides are TGCGCCAGCAGCCACCCGGGACAGGGGGCGTCTGGCTACACCTTC. Protein sequence: CASSHPGQGASGYTF.

There are a few counts of this clonotype. V gene TRBV6-2 or TRBV6-3 combines with J gene TRBJ2-5; 7 bases are shared with TRBD2. The CDR3 contains 15 residues. Trimming took 2 bases from V and 5 from J; bases not matched to a gene: 8. Looked up from germline, CDR1 is MNHEY and CDR2 is SVGEGT. CDR3 in amino acids: CASSYPIPRGETQYF. CDR3 nucleotide sequence: TGTGCCAGCAGTTACCCCATACCGCGGGGGGAGACCCAGTACTTC.

With respect to this clonotype: A much larger clone lies one base from this, so it may be a read error. The chain is built from TRBV28 and TRBJ2-5, with D tentatively TRBD2 (6 bases). Per germline, CDR1 MDHEN and CDR2 SYDVKM. This CDR3 has 11 residues. CDR3 sequence: CASRTGEIQYF. CDR3 nucleotides: TGTGCCAGCAGAACGGGAGAGATCCAGTACTTC.

This clonotype was seen more than once but under ten times. The chain recombines TRBV27 with TRBJ2-1, with D perhaps TRBD2 (5 bases). The CDR3 is made up of 16 amino acids. V shed 0 bases and J shed 1 base, with 10 bases lying between them. Germline loops: CDR1 MNHEY, CDR2 SMNVEV (reference sequence). CDR3 DNA: TGTGCCAGCAGTTTATCGGCGGGCCAGTCCTACAATGAGCAGTTCTTC. Translation: CASSLSAGQSYNEQFF.

This clonotype was counted only a few times. Being one base from a much bigger clone, this may be a read error. The V call is TRBV5-1, the J call TRBJ2-1; D is perhaps TRBD1 or TRBD2 (7 bases each). The V gene's germline CDR1 is SGHRS and CDR2 YFSETQ. The CDR3 has 16 amino acids. CDR3 DNA sequence: TGCGCCAGCAGCCCCGGGGGAGGGGGCTCCTACAGTGAGCAGTTCTTC. It codes for CASSPGGGGSYSEQFF.

The genes are TRBV15 and TRBJ2-5; TRBD1 is a possible D gene (6 bases). From germline, CDR1 is LNHNV and CDR2 YYDKDF (reference sequence). The V gene lost 1 base and the J gene lost 5 bases, with 11 bases spanning the gap. The CDR3 is 14 amino acids. CDR3 sequence reads: CATSRVSRGETQYF. The CDR3 coding sequence is TGTGCCACCAGCAGAGTGAGCAGGGGTGAGACCCAGTACTTC.

This clonotype was detected ten times or more. J is TRBJ2-3 and V is TRBV28; 8 nucleotides line up with TRBD1. There are 15 residues in the CDR3. The germline V gene has CDR1 MDHEN and CDR2 SYDVKM. V trimming: 7 bases; J trimming: 1 base; junction bases outside the gene matches: 7. Written as DNA, the CDR3 is TGTGCCAGCACCACAGGGGGGCGTCGCACAGATACGCAGTATTTT. Its protein product is CASTTGGRRTDTQYF.

The V and J genes are TRBV7-2 and TRBJ2-7; no clear D gene. Trimming shortened V by 1 base and J by 8 bases, and 6 bases separated the two germline ends. CDR1 is SGHTA, CDR2 FQGNSA, per germline. CDR3 length: 11 amino acids. The CDR3 bases are TGTGCCAGCAGCTTAGGGGCGAAGCAGTACTTC. This gives the protein CASSLGAKQYF. The complete variable domain, with remaining parts taken from reference TRBV7-2 and TRBJ2-7, reads GAGVSQSPSNKVTEKGKDVELRCDPISGHTALYWYRQSLGQGLEFLIYFQGNSAPDKSGLPSDRFSAERTGGSVSTLTIQRTQQEDSAVYLCASSLGAKQYFGPGTRLTVT.

This clonotype was observed a handful of times. The chain carries TRBV20-1 and TRBJ1-6, with 8 bases identical to TRBD1. This CDR3 has 14 residues. Germline-derived CDR1 and CDR2 are DFQATT and SNEGSKA (reference sequence). As DNA, the CDR3 is TGCAGCCTCAGGAGGGCAGGGGGCAATTCACCCCTCCACTTT. Protein sequence: CSLRRAGGNSPLHF.

This clonotype was detected only a few times. The V gene is TRBV7-2, the J gene TRBJ2-2; the match to TRBD1 covers 8 bases. This CDR3 is 14 amino acids long. V trimming: 6 bases; J trimming: 3 bases; junction bases outside the gene matches: 3. Germline assignment: CDR1 SGHTA and CDR2 FQGNSA. The CDR3 coding sequence is TGTGCCAGCAGTCACAGGGGGTACACCGGGGAGCTGTTTTTT. This encodes CASSHRGYTGELFF.

The genes are TRBV7-6 and TRBJ2-1, with 10 bases matching TRBD2. J lost 3 bases, V lost 5 bases, and 10 bases had no gene match. Germline-derived CDR1 and CDR2 are SGHVS and FNYEAQ. CDR3 length equals 17 residues. The CDR3 DNA is TGTGCCAGCAGCCCACGAGCGCGGACTAGCGGCTACAATGAGCAGTTCTTC. It encodes CASSPRARTSGYNEQFF.

The V call is TRBV27, the J call TRBJ2-1, with 13 positions matching TRBD2. This CDR3 spans 20 amino acids. The germline V gene encodes CDR1 MNHEY and CDR2 SMNVEV (reference sequence). Trimming removed 3 bases from V and 0 bases from J; junction bases left unmatched: 11. Here the CDR3 DNA reads TGTGCCAGCAGTTTCCGCCCCGGGACTAGCGGGATTGGCTCCTACAATGAGCAGTTCTTC. Translated, it gives CASSFRPGTSGIGSYNEQFF.

There are a few counts of this clonotype. The chain uses TRBV20-1 and TRBJ2-7; D call uncertain. This CDR3 comprises 14 residues. Deletions cut 6 bases from V and 1 base from J, with 16 bases between. Per the germline V gene, CDR1 is DFQATT and CDR2 is SNEGSKA (reference sequence). This CDR3 is CSAVAPPRSYEQYF. The CDR3 DNA follows: TGCAGTGCGGTGGCGCCGCCAAGGTCCTACGAGCAGTACTTC.